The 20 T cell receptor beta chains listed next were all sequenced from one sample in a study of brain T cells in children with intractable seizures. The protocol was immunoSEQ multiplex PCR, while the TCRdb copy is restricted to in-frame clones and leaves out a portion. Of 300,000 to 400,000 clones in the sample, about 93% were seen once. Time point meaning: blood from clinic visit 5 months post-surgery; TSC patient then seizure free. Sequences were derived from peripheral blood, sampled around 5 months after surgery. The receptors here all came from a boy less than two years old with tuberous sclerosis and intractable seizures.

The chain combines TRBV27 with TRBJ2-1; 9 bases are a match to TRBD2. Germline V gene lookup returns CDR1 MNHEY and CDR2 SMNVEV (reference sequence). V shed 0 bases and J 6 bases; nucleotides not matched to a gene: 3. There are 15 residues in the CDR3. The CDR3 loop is CASSLSSTSGNEQFF. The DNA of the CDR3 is TGTGCCAGCAGTTTATCCTCGACTAGCGGCAATGAGCAGTTCTTC.

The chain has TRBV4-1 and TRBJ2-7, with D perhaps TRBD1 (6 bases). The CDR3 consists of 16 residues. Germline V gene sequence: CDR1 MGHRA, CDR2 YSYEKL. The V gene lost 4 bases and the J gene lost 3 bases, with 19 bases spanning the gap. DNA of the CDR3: TGCGCCAGCAGCCCTCTTAGGGGGAGTGGGGTCTACGAGCAGTACTTC. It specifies CASSPLRGSGVYEQYF.

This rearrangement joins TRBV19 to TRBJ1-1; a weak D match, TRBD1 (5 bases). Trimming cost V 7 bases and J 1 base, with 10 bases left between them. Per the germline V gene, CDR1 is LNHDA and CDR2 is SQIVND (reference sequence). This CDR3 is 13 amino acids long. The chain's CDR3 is CASKDTPNTEAFF. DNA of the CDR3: TGTGCCAGTAAGGACACCCCGAACACTGAAGCTTTCTTT.

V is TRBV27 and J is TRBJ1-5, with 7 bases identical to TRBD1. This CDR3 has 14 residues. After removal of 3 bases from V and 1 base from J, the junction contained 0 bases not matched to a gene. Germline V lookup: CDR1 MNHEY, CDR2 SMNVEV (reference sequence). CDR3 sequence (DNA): TGTGCCAGCAGTTTGACAGGGAGCAATCAGCCCCAGCATTTT. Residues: CASSLTGSNQPQHF.

The CDR3 DNA reads TGCAGCGTCGGGACAGGGGGCGGCAACTATGGCTACACCTTC. It is translated as CSVGTGGGNYGYTF. The rearrangement links TRBV29-1 to TRBJ1-2; 12 nucleotides agree with TRBD1. J gave up 2 bases and V 6 bases, and 4 bases lay outside the gene matches. The CDR3 has 14 residues. Looked up from germline, CDR1 is SQVTM and CDR2 is ANQGSEA.

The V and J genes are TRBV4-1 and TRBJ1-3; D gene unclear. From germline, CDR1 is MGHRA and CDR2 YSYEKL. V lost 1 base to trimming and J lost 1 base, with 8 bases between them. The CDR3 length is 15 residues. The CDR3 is CASSQVPDSGNTIYF. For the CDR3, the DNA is TGCGCCAGCAGCCAAGTACCAGATTCTGGAAACACCATATATTTT.

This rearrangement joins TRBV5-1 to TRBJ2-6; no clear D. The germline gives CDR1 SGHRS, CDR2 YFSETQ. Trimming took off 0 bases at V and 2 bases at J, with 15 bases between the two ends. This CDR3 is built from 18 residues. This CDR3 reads CASSLARQAQAGANVLTF. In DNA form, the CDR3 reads TGCGCCAGCAGCTTGGCCCGGCAGGCGCAAGCTGGGGCCAACGTCCTGACTTTC.

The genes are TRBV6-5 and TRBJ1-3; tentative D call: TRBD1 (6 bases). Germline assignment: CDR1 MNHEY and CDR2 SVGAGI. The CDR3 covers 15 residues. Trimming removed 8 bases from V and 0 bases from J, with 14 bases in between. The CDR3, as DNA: TGTGCCAGCGCAGCGACAGGCTCCTCTGGAAACACCATATATTTT. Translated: CASAATGSSGNTIYF.

The CDR3 loop is CAIASGGDEKLFF. DNA for the CDR3: TGTGCCATCGCCTCAGGAGGGGATGAAAAACTGTTTTTT. The V gene is TRBV10-3, the J gene TRBJ1-4; D perhaps matches TRBD1 (5 bases). The germline gives CDR1 ENHRY, CDR2 SYGVKD. The CDR3 extends over 13 amino acids. V was clipped by 8 bases and J by 6 bases, with 13 bases between them.

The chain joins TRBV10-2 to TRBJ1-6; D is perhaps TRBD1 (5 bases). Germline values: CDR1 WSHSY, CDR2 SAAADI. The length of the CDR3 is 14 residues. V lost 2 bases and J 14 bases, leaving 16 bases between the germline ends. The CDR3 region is CASSEAWGGSTLHF. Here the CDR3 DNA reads TGCGCCAGCAGTGAGGCCTGGGGCGGGTCCACCCTCCACTTT.

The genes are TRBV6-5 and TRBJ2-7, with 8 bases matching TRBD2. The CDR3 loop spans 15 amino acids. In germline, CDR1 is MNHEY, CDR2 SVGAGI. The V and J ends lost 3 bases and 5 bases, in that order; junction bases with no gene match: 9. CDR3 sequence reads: CASSYAGTSPHEQYF. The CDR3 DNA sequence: TGTGCCAGCAGTTATGCCGGGACTAGTCCCCACGAGCAGTACTTC.

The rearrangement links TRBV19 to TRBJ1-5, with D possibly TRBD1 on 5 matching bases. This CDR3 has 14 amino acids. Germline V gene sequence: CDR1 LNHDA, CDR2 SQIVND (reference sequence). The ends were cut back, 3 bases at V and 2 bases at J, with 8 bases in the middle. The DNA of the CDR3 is TGTGCCAGTAGTATGGGGGAGGGCAATCAGCCCCAGCATTTT. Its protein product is CASSMGEGNQPQHF.

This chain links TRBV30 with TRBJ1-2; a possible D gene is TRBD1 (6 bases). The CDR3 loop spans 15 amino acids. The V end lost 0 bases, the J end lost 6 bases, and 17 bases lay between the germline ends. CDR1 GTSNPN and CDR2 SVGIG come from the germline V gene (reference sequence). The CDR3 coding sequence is TGTGCCTGGAGTGTAAGGGGGGCGCGGACAAATGGCTACACCTTC. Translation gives CAWSVRGARTNGYTF. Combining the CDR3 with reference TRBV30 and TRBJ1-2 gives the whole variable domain SQTIHQWPATLVQPVGSPLSLECTVEGTSNPNLYWYRQAAGRGLQLLFYSVGIGQISSEVPQNLSASRPQDRQFILSSKKLLLSDSGFYLCAWSVRGARTNGYTFGSGTRLTVV.

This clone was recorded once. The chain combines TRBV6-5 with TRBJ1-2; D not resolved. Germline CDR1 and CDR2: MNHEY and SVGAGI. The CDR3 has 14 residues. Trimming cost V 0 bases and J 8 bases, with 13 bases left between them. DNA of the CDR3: TGTGCCAGCAGTTACTCGAACGGGTACCGAGGCTACACCTTC. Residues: CASSYSNGYRGYTF.

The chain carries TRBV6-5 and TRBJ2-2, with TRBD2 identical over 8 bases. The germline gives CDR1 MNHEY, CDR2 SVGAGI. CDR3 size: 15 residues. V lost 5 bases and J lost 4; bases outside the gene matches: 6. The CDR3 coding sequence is TGTGCCAGCAGTACCAGCGGGAGTTCCACCGGGGAGCTGTTTTTT. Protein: CASSTSGSSTGELFF.

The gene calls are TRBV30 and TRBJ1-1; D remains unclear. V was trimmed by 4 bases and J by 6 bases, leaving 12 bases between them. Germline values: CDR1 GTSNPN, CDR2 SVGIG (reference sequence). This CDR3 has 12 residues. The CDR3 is CAWNDPRAEAFF. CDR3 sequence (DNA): TGTGCCTGGAATGACCCCCGCGCTGAAGCTTTCTTT. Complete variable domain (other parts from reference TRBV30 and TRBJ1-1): SQTIHQWPATLVQPVGSPLSLECTVEGTSNPNLYWYRQAAGRGLQLLFYSVGIGQISSEVPQNLSASRPQDRQFILSSKKLLLSDSGFYLCAWNDPRAEAFFGQGTRLTVV.

The CDR3 DNA reads as TGTGCCAGCAGCGTACTTGGGAGGGAGGCAAACATTCAGTACTTC. It encodes CASSVLGREANIQYF. The chain is built from TRBV9 and TRBJ2-4, with 7 bases identical to TRBD2. The V gene end was trimmed by 1 base and the J gene end by 6 bases; junction bases not matched to a gene: 7. Germline-derived CDR1 and CDR2 are SGDLS and YYNGEE. The CDR3 sequence is 15 residues long. Based on the CDR3 plus reference TRBV9 and TRBJ2-4, the full variable domain is DSGVTQTPKHLITATGQRVTLRCSPRSGDLSVYWYQQSLDQGLQFLIQYYNGEERAKGNILERFSAQQFPDLHSELNLSSLELGDSALYFCASSVLGREANIQYFGAGTRLSVL.

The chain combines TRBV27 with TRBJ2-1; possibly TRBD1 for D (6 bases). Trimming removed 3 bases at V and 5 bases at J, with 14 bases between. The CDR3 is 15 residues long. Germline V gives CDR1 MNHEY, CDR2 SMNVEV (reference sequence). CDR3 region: CASSLGAQLDNEQFF. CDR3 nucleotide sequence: TGTGCCAGCAGTTTGGGGGCCCAACTAGACAATGAGCAGTTCTTC.

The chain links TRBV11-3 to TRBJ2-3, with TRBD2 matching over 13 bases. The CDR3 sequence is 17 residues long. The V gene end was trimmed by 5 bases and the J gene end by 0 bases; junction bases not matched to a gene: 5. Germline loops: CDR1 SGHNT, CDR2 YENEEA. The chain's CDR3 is CASSLGLAGTSTDTQYF. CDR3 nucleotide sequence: TGTGCCAGCAGCCTGGGACTAGCGGGGACTAGCACAGATACGCAGTATTTT.

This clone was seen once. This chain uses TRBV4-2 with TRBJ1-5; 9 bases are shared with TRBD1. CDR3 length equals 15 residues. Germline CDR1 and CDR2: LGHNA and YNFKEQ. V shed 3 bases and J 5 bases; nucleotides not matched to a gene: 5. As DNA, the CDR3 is TGTGCCAGCAGCCACCAACAGGGGGCTTATCAGCCCCAGCATTTT. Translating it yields CASSHQQGAYQPQHF.